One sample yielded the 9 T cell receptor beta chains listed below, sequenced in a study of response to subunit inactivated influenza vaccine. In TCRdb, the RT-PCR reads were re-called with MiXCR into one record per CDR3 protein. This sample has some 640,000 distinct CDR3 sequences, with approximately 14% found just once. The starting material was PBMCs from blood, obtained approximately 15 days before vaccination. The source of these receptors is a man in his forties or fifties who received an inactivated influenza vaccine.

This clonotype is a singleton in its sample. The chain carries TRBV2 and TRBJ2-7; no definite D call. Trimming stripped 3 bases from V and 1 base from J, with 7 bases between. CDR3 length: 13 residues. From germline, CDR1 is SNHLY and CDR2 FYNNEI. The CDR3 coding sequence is TGTGCCAGCAGTGATGCCTTATCCTACGAGCAGTACTTC. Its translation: CASSDALSYEQYF.

This CDR3 reads CASSRDRETDTQYF. CDR3 sequence (DNA): TGTGCCAGCAGCCGGGACAGGGAGACAGATACGCAGTATTTT. The chain carries TRBV6-2 or TRBV6-3 and TRBJ2-3; the match to TRBD1 covers 9 bases. The CDR3 runs to 14 residues. Trimming removed 6 bases from V and 3 bases from J; junction bases left unmatched: 4. CDR1 is MNHEY, CDR2 SVGEGT, per germline.

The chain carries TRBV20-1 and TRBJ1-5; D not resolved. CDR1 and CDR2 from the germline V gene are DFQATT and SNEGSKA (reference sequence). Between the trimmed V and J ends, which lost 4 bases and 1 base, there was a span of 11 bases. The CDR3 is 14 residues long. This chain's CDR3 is CSATTGRSNQPQHF. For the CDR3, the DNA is TGCAGTGCTACAACTGGCAGGAGCAATCAGCCCCAGCATTTT.

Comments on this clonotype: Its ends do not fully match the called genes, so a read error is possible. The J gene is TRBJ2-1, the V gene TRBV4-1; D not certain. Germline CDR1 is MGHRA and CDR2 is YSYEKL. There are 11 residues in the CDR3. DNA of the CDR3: TGTGCCATGGGCCCCGGGCTCAAGCAGTTCTTC. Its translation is CAMGPGLKQFF.

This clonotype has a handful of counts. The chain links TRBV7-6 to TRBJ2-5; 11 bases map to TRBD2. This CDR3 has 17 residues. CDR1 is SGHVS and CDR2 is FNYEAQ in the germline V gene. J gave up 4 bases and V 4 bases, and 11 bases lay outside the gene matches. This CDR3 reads CASSSLAGGMVGETQYF. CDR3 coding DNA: TGTGCCAGCAGCTCGCTAGCGGGAGGAATGGTTGGAGAGACCCAGTACTTC. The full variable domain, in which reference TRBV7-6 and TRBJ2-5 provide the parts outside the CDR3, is GAGVSQSPRYKVTKRGQDVALRCDPISGHVSLYWYRQALGQGPEFLTYFNYEAQQDKSGLPNDRFSAERPEGSISTLTIQRTEQRDSAMYRCASSSLAGGMVGETQYFGPGTRLLVL.

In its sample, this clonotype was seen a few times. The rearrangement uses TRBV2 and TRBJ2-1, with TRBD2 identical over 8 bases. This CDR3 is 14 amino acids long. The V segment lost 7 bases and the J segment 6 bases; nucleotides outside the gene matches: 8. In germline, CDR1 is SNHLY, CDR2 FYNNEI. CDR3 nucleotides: TGTGCCAGCACTTGGGCGGGGGGACTCAATGAGCAGTTCTTC. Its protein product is CASTWAGGLNEQFF.

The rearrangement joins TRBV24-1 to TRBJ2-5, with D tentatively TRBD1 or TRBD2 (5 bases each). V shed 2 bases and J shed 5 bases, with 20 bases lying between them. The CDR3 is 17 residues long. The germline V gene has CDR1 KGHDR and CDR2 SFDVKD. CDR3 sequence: CATSDSIRDADRETQYF. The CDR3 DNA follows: TGTGCCACCAGTGATTCAATCCGGGACGCCGATAGGGAGACCCAGTACTTC.

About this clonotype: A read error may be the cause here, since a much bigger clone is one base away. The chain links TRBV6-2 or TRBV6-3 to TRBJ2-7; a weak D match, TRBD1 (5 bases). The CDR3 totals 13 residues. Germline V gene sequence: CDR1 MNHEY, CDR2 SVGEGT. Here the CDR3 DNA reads TGTGCCAGCAGTTACGACAGCTCCTACGAGCATTACTTC. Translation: CASSYDSSYEHYF.

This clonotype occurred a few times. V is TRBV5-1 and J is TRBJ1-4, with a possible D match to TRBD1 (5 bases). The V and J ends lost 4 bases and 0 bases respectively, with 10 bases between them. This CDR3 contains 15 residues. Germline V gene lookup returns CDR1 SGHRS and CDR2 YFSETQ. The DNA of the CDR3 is TGCGCCAGCAGCCCGGACACAGCAACTAATGAAAAACTGTTTTTT. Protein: CASSPDTATNEKLFF. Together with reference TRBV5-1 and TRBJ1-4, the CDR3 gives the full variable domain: KAGVTQTPRYLIKTRGQQVTLSCSPISGHRSVSWYQQTPGQGLQFLFEYFSETQRNKGNFPGRFSGRQFSNSRSEMNVSTLELGDSALYLCASSPDTATNEKLFFGSGTQLSVL.